The subject of this entry is one T cell receptor beta chain. In its sample, this clone was seen a few times. What this receptor recognizes is not known. Nothing much larger sits one base from this clone, and base qualities are not available. Including the terminal cysteine and phenylalanine, the CDR3 comprises 12 residues. Only the CDR3 DNA stays, 36 bases, in frame from base 1. V gives up 6 bases and J gives up 0 bases, and the segment between their germline ends measures 3 bases. Sequences SNHLY (CDR1) and FYNNEI (CDR2) are obtained from the germline V gene. Each donor gave one peripheral blood draw, approximately 0.11 L on average, collected into heparinised tubes. Naive, central memory, regulatory and stem cell-like memory CD4+ T cells were sorted on a BD FACSAria II using a panel including CD45RO, CCR7, CD25, CD127, CD95 and CD27. All sorted populations exceeded 98% purity. PBMCs were isolated immediately by Lymphoprep density gradient centrifugation and stained directly without culture. So that batch effects would be minimized, each experiment stained and sorted samples in pairs, pairing one healthy donor with one patient.

These data come from a study of beta chain features in type 1 diabetes (dated by TCRdb to the late 2010s). As for the study more broadly: No differences in mean age, gender distribution, total cell number or subset yield were found between patients and healthy donors. A total of 107,917,701 sorted cells were examined across all samples, and the number of cells per subset was strongly correlated with RNA yield. The study compared the TCRB repertoires of sorted circulating CD4+ T cell subsets in recently diagnosed type 1 diabetes patients with those in matched healthy donors. Naive and central memory subsets were obtained from all 30 or so donors, but regulatory and stem cell-like memory subsets were isolated from only 8 patients and 8 healthy donors. Study-wide conclusions, independent of this receptor: Naive, central memory and regulatory TCRB repertoires appeared more similar among patients than among healthy donors. Only small numbers of individuals were included in the HLA sub-analyses, which left unresolved whether HLA type had any influence on TCRB rearrangement. Fewer insertions and more nucleotide deletions at VDJ recombination sites were observed in patients with type 1 diabetes, implying thymic rearrangement abnormalities. In all four CD4+ subsets, TCRB CDR3 length was moderately but significantly shorter in type 1 diabetes patients. Because cDNA was sequenced instead of genomic DNA, activated cells with high expression could be over-represented, although the groups did not differ in activation or CD3 levels. Shorter templates might have been favored by PCR, but patient and control samples were amplified and corrected together, so both groups would have been affected equally by any skew.

The entire isolated RNA was reverse transcribed using the High Capacity cDNA Reverse Transcription Kit, and thus expressed TCRB transcripts were sequenced. Deep immunoSEQ sequencing was applied to naive, central memory and regulatory T cell samples, giving an average of roughly 3.3 million total reads per sample. Sorted cells were lysed in RLT buffer and RNA was extracted with DNase-treated RNeasy Micro or Mini kits, depending on cell number. To prevent cross-contamination, every cell subset was processed on its own, while patient and healthy donor samples were processed together. Using the immunoSEQ multiplex PCR, TCRB sequences were amplified from cDNA into 87-bp fragments spanning the CDR3 region. Amplicons were sequenced on the Illumina HiSeq platform. In the authors' own workflow: Synthetic template baselines were used to correct PCR bias computationally, reads within Hamming distance 2 were collapsed, and singletons that could not be merged were discarded. Reads were aligned against IMGT to assign V, D and J genes, CDR3 length and insertions or deletions at six rearrangement sites. Clonotype counts were normalized to sorted cell number within each subset before computing true diversity and Gini coefficients with the tcR R package. The overlap coefficient, calculated on TCRB nucleotide sequences, was used to quantify repertoire sharing. Out-of-frame TCRB sequences from naive cells were analyzed to stand in for the pre-selection repertoire. TCRdb mirrors the immuneACCESS table, restricted to in-frame sequences. Some clones are absent from its copies; in checked studies, under half trace to an unresolved V gene, and the reason for the others is unknown. The DNA gave D and trimming, while V, J and clone size come from that table. Recorded for this sample are about 360,000 clones; roughly 12% of them occurred a single time. The ten biggest clones cover approximately 0.01% of the sample.

Source material: naive CD4+ T cells from blood. The intended sense of this specimen's cell subset or site label: true naive CD4+ T cells. The chain links TRBV2 with TRBJ1-5; no D segment can be confidently identified. The clonotype was recovered from a woman aged 18-35 years with type 1 diabetes. The CDR3 protein: CASSYSNQPQHF. At the DNA level, the sequence is TGTGCCAGCAGCTATAGCAATCAGCCCCAGCATTTT.